These 8 T cell receptor beta chains originate from one sample sequenced in a study of T cells of healthy individuals. Using its own MiXCR run on the 5' RACE reads, TCRdb lists one record per CDR3 protein. The table includes 45,000 to 60,000 distinct CDR3 sequences, 14% to 15% detected once. The receptors derive from a human donor in good health.

This clonotype was counted ten times or more. The chain uses TRBV20-1 and TRBJ2-7; no clear D gene. Trimming pared 3 bases from V and 3 bases from J, leaving 9 bases between. Germline CDR1 and CDR2: DFQATT and SNEGSKA (reference sequence). This CDR3 is 12 amino acids long. The CDR3 protein is CSASYRDYEQYF. In DNA, the CDR3 is TGCAGTGCTAGTTACCGAGACTACGAGCAGTACTTC.

In its sample, this clonotype was seen a few times. The V gene is TRBV7-9, the J gene TRBJ1-4; unclear D gene. The germline V gene encodes CDR1 SEHNR and CDR2 FQNEAQ (reference sequence). CDR3 length: 15 amino acids. V lost 5 bases and J 6 bases, leaving 16 bases between the germline ends. The CDR3 DNA sequence: TGTGCCAGCAGCCAACGGGCCCCAGACGATGAAAAACTGTTTTTT. Its protein is CASSQRAPDDEKLFF.

This clonotype is a singleton in its sample. The chain links TRBV12-3 or TRBV12-4 to TRBJ2-5; D might be TRBD2 (5 bases). The CDR3 covers 13 residues. V was cut by 3 bases and J by 4 bases, with 9 bases left in between. CDR3 in DNA: TGTGCCAGCAGTTTGAAGCGGATAGAGACCCAGTACTTC. It encodes CASSLKRIETQYF.

The count of this clonotype is one. The chain links TRBV15 to TRBJ2-7; D is perhaps TRBD2 (5 bases). The CDR3 sequence is 15 residues long. CDR1 LNHNV and CDR2 YYDKDF come from the germline V gene (reference sequence). Trimming removed 1 base at V and 2 bases at J, with 12 bases between. The CDR3 DNA sequence: TGTGCCACCAGCAGAGGTACGGGATCGACCTACGAGCAGTACTTC. Protein sequence: CATSRGTGSTYEQYF.

This clonotype occurred a few times. J is TRBJ1-1 and V is TRBV7-2; D is unclear. The ends were cut back, 5 bases at V and 5 bases at J, with 18 bases in the middle. This CDR3 is 15 amino acids long. Per the germline V gene, CDR1 is SGHTA and CDR2 is FQGNSA. CDR3 protein: CASSQRPGLLTEAFF. The CDR3 DNA reads TGTGCCAGCAGCCAACGGCCAGGACTGCTTACTGAAGCTTTCTTT.

CDR3 nucleotide sequence: TGCGCCAGCAGCCAACGTGGGGGTCGCACAGATACGCAGTATTTT. Amino acid sequence: CASSQRGGRTDTQYF. The chain combines TRBV4-1 with TRBJ2-3; D is perhaps TRBD1 or TRBD2 (5 bases each). The V gene's germline CDR1 is MGHRA and CDR2 YSYEKL. V was pared by 2 bases and J by 1 base, with 10 bases between. CDR3 length: 15 residues.

This clonotype has ten or more counts. This chain connects TRBV6-5 to TRBJ2-3, with D perhaps TRBD1 (5 bases). Trimming removed 7 bases from V and 4 bases from J, with 6 bases in between. CDR3 length equals 11 residues. The germline gives CDR1 MNHEY, CDR2 SVGAGI. The CDR3 bases are TGTGCCAGCACCAGGGCAGATACGCAGTATTTT. This gives the protein CASTRADTQYF.

In this sample, this clonotype is medium-sized. A junction end diverges from the germline sequence, so it may reflect a read error. The rearrangement joins TRBV5-5 to TRBJ1-1, with D uncertain. This CDR3 has 13 amino acids. CDR1 is SGHKS and CDR2 is YYEKEE in the germline V gene (reference sequence). The CDR3 DNA reads as TGTGCCAGCACCTTGGATTTGAACACTGAAGCTTTCTTT. Encoded protein: CASTLDLNTEAFF.